This T cell receptor (beta chain) came from a study of STAT3 mutations in large granular lymphocyte leukemia. Whole-study findings and limits: Every T-LGLL patient had at least one immunodominant TCRbeta clonotype.

Repertoires were generated with immunoSEQ multiplex PCR, while TCRdb's copy carries only in-frame clones and drops some. The sample carries 7,500 to 10,000 clones, roughly 90% recorded once. V was clipped by 3 bases and J by 8 bases, with 20 bases between them. The CDR3 covers 15 residues. The germline gives CDR1 SGHDT, CDR2 YYEEEE. In the case of this clone: Its specificity is not known.

The chain combines TRBV5-6 with TRBJ1-2, with D unclear. This TCR derives from a man aged 60 to 69 with T-cell large granular lymphocyte leukemia. Some clones in this sample may be carry-over from other donors' samples. Source material: peripheral blood mononuclear cells. The DNA of the CDR3 is TGTGCCAGCAGCTCCCTCGGACCCGCCCGCAGGGGCTACACCTTC. Translated, it gives CASSSLGPARRGYTF.